The 19 T cell receptor beta chains below come from one sample, sequenced in a study of OX40 agonist ivuxolimab in advanced cancers. Clones were sequenced by immunoSEQ multiplex PCR, and TCRdb holds only the in-frame ones, with some missing. The sample holds some 77,000 clones, around 92% seen once. Here the sequenced sample was CD4+ or CD8+ T cells sorted from blood, taken in a trial of the OX40 agonist ivuxolimab. The receptors here all came from an adult with an advanced solid tumor such as melanoma, head and neck, liver or kidney cancer.

The V call is TRBV4-3, the J call TRBJ1-1; D not resolved. The V end was cut by 2 bases, the J end by 5 bases, with 15 bases between. This CDR3 is 15 amino acids long. Germline V lookup: CDR1 LGHNA, CDR2 YSLEER. The CDR3 region has the DNA TGCGCCAGCAGCCAATCGTACAGATTAGGGACTGAAGCTTTCTTT. It specifies CASSQSYRLGTEAFF.

The chain joins TRBV7-6 to TRBJ1-6; TRBD1 is a possible D gene (5 bases). The CDR3 sequence is 16 residues long. V gave up 5 bases and J gave up 7 bases, with 18 bases separating them. Germline CDR1 and CDR2: SGHVS and FNYEAQ. The CDR3 DNA reads as TGTGCCAGCAGCCCTAGGACGGGACGGATAAATTCACCCCTCCACTTT. Its translation: CASSPRTGRINSPLHF.

The chain combines TRBV7-6 with TRBJ2-7, with D perhaps TRBD1 or TRBD2 (5 bases each). Between the trimmed V and J ends, which lost 1 base and 3 bases, there was a span of 10 bases. CDR1 and CDR2 (germline): SGHVS, FNYEAQ. The CDR3 is 14 amino acids. The CDR3 sequence is CASSLGQGVYEQYF. Written as DNA, the CDR3 is TGTGCCAGCAGCTTAGGGCAGGGAGTCTACGAGCAGTACTTC.

The chain carries TRBV9 and TRBJ1-2, with D perhaps matching TRBD1 (6 bases). Germline CDR1 reads SGDLS; CDR2 reads YYNGEE. V lost 4 bases and J lost 3, with 19 bases in between. The CDR3 length is 16 residues. This chain's CDR3 is CASSKRTDLPYYGYTF. The CDR3 DNA sequence: TGTGCCAGCAGCAAGAGGACAGACTTGCCCTACTATGGCTACACCTTC.

The V and J genes are TRBV29-1 and TRBJ1-4, with a weak D call TRBD1 (5 bases). Germline V gene sequence: CDR1 SQVTM, CDR2 ANQGSEA. The CDR3 spans 13 residues. With 4 bases removed from V and 1 base from J, the gap between germline ends came to 7 bases. The CDR3 coding sequence is TGCAGCGTTGGTCAGGGAACTAATGAAAAACTGTTTTTT. This translates into CSVGQGTNEKLFF.

The chain joins TRBV5-8 to TRBJ1-1; D call uncertain. With 4 bases removed from V and 1 base from J, the gap between germline ends came to 14 bases. There are 15 residues in the CDR3. Per germline, CDR1 SGHTS and CDR2 YDEGEE. The CDR3 DNA reads TGTGCCAGCAGCCTCCTAGGGCCCCCGAACACTGAAGCTTTCTTT. The encoded protein is CASSLLGPPNTEAFF.

V gene TRBV29-1 combines with J gene TRBJ1-5; TRBD1 might be the D (6 bases). There are 19 residues in the CDR3. Germline V lookup: CDR1 SQVTM, CDR2 ANQGSEA. Deletions cut 3 bases from V and 0 bases from J, with 24 bases between. The CDR3 nucleotides are TGCAGCGTTGAGGCGGCCCCGGGGGGGGCCAACTATAGCAATCAGCCCCAGCATTTT. Translating gives CSVEAAPGGANYSNQPQHF.

The chain couples TRBV5-1 to TRBJ1-1; D remains unclear. The CDR3 length is 13 residues. In germline, CDR1 is SGHRS, CDR2 YFSETQ. Between the trimmed V and J ends, which lost 4 bases and 4 bases, there was a span of 11 bases. DNA of the CDR3: TGCGCCAGCAGCGAAACGCCGGGCACTGAAGCTTTCTTT. Protein sequence: CASSETPGTEAFF.

CDR3 DNA: TGTGCCATCAGTGAGTCTTCCCCGTTCTATGGGGAGACCCAGTACTTC. This encodes CAISESSPFYGETQYF. This chain uses TRBV10-3 with TRBJ2-5; no clear D gene. This CDR3 is built from 16 residues. V lost 0 bases and J lost 5, with 16 bases in between. Germline V gene sequence: CDR1 ENHRY, CDR2 SYGVKD.

J is TRBJ1-1 and V is TRBV11-3; D gene ambiguous. Between the trimmed V and J ends, which lost 5 bases and 4 bases, there was a span of 14 bases. The CDR3 covers 14 residues. Germline loops: CDR1 SGHNT, CDR2 YENEEA. The CDR3 here is CASSATQTGTEAFF. The DNA of the CDR3 is TGTGCCAGCAGCGCGACACAAACGGGCACTGAAGCTTTCTTT.

J is TRBJ2-3 and V is TRBV5-6; D perhaps matches TRBD2 (5 bases). Germline values: CDR1 SGHDT, CDR2 YYEEEE. V lost 0 bases to trimming and J lost 4 bases, with 9 bases between them. The CDR3 has 14 amino acids. DNA of the CDR3: TGTGCCAGCAGCTTGGTTCCCGGGGCAGATACGCAGTATTTT. It translates to CASSLVPGADTQYF.

The rearrangement uses TRBV7-6 and TRBJ2-7, with unresolved D. The V end lost 1 base, the J end lost 1 base, and 14 bases lay between the germline ends. Per germline, CDR1 SGHVS and CDR2 FNYEAQ. The CDR3 is 16 amino acids. CDR3: CASSLGSGEISYEQYF. CDR3 in DNA: TGTGCCAGCAGCTTAGGGTCAGGCGAGATTTCCTACGAGCAGTACTTC. Together with reference TRBV7-6 and TRBJ2-7, the CDR3 gives the full variable domain: GAGVSQSPRYKVTKRGQDVALRCDPISGHVSLYWYRQALGQGPEFLTYFNYEAQQDKSGLPNDRFSAERPEGSISTLTIQRTEQRDSAMYRCASSLGSGEISYEQYFGPGTRLTVT.

This sequence joins TRBV6-4 and TRBJ2-2, with 8 bases matching TRBD1. The CDR3 consists of 17 residues. CDR1 and CDR2 from the germline V gene are MRHNA and SNTAGT. Trimming cost V 3 bases and J 7 bases; bases outside gene matches: 13. Here the CDR3 reads CASSDSGQEIFRGELFF. In DNA form, the CDR3 reads TGTGCCAGCAGTGATTCGGGACAGGAGATTTTCCGCGGGGAGCTGTTTTTT.

This clone was seen once. This rearrangement joins TRBV9 to TRBJ2-1; perhaps TRBD2 as D (5 bases). Germline CDR1 and CDR2: SGDLS and YYNGEE. The ends were cut back, 0 bases at V and 8 bases at J, with 18 bases in the middle. The CDR3 totals 16 residues. The CDR3: CASSVDYSVGWDEQFF. In nucleotides, the CDR3 is TGTGCCAGCAGCGTAGATTATAGCGTAGGCTGGGATGAGCAGTTCTTC.

The chain couples TRBV6-5 to TRBJ1-2; 7 nucleotides line up with TRBD1. This CDR3 region has 13 residues. Germline V gene data show CDR1 as MNHEY and CDR2 as SVGAGI. V shed 6 bases, J shed 4 bases, and the junction held 5 bases outside the gene matches. The CDR3 DNA reads as TGTGCCAGCAGGAACAGGGGTGGCTATGGCTACACCTTC. This sequence encodes CASRNRGGYGYTF.

The chain recombines TRBV5-4 with TRBJ2-5; 7 positions match TRBD1. Germline values: CDR1 SGHNT, CDR2 YYREEE (reference sequence). This CDR3 comprises 16 residues. After removal of 5 bases from V and 0 bases from J, the junction contained 10 bases not matched to a gene. The CDR3 DNA follows: TGTGCCAGCAGATTCGGGACAGCTGAGTACCAAGAGACCCAGTACTTC. It is translated as CASRFGTAEYQETQYF.

The chain joins TRBV6-4 to TRBJ2-1; TRBD2 aligns across 8 bases. Germline CDR1 MRHNA, CDR2 SNTAGT. Trimming cost V 3 bases and J 8 bases; bases outside gene matches: 6. The CDR3 length is 14 residues. The CDR3 DNA reads as TGTGCCAGCAGTGAGGTAGCGGGGCCGGATGAGCAGTTCTTC. This codes for CASSEVAGPDEQFF.

The chain links TRBV19 to TRBJ1-1, with a possible D match to TRBD1 (6 bases). The CDR3 is 15 residues long. Trimming removed 10 bases at V and 0 bases at J, with 18 bases between. From germline, CDR1 is LNHDA and CDR2 SQIVND (reference sequence). The CDR3 nucleotides are TGTGCCACAGATGAGGGGGGGGATATGAACACTGAAGCTTTCTTT. It yields the protein CATDEGGDMNTEAFF.

The chain combines TRBV19 with TRBJ1-1, with 8 bases identical to TRBD1. The CDR3 covers 15 residues. V lost 1 base to trimming and J lost 3 bases; unmatched junction nucleotides: 4. Germline values: CDR1 LNHDA, CDR2 SQIVND (reference sequence). The CDR3 loop is CASSIAPRGHTEAFF. The CDR3 nucleotides read TGTGCCAGTAGTATAGCTCCCAGGGGGCACACTGAAGCTTTCTTT.